Reported below is one T cell receptor (beta chain). This sample is part of a study of blood T cell repertoires in COVID-19. Study-wide background: Sample material is recorded as cDNA or gDNA derived from T cells, B-cell-depleted T cells, or PBMCs.

How the authors handled the data: Reference gene primers were amplified, and this amplification served to estimate nucleated cell counts. Produced via immunoSEQ multiplex PCR; TCRdb's table is partial and in-frame only. V and J calls plus clone size are reproduced from that table; the DNA served to infer D and trimming. The sample has 200,000 to 300,000 clones; 65% to 90% are singletons. V was clipped by 5 bases and J by 1 base, with 6 bases between them. The CDR3 totals 13 residues. This sequence joins TRBV12-3 or TRBV12-4 and TRBJ2-1; D is unclear. The clonotype originates from a woman aged 50 to 60 with acute COVID-19. Sequences were obtained from PBMCs or T cells enriched from blood (not recorded which). The CDR3 here is CASSETSYNEQFF. The CDR3 DNA sequence: TGTGCCAGCAGTGAAACTTCCTACAATGAGCAGTTCTTC.